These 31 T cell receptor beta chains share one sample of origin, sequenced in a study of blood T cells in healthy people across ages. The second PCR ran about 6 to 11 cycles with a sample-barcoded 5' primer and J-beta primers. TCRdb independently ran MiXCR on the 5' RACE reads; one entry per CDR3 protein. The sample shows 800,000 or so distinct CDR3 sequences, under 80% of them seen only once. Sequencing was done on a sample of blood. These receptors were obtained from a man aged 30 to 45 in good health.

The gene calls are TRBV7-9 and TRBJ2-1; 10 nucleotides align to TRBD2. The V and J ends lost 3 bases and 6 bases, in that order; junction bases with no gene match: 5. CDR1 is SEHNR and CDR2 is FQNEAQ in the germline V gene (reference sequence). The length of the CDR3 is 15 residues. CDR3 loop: CASSLKAGGPNEQFF. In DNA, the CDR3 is TGTGCCAGCAGCTTGAAAGCGGGGGGGCCCAATGAGCAGTTCTTC.

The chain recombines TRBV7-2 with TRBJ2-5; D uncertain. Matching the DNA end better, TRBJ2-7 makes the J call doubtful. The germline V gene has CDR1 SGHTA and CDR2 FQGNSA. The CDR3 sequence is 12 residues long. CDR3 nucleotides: TGTGCCAGCAGCCCAGATGGCCACGAGCAGTACTTC. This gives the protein CASSPDGHEQYF.

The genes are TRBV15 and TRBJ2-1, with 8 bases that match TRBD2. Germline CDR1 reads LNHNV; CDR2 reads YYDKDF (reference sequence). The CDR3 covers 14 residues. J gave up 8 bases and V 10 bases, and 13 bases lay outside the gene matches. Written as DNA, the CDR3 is TGTGCCATCAAGCGGGGGCTGGGGGAGGATGAGCAGTTCTTC. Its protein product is CAIKRGLGEDEQFF.

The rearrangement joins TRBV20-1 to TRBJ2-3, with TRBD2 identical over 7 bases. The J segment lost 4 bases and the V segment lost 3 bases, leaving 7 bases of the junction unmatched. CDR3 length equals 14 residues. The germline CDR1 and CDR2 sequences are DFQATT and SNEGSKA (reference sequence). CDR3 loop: CSASPAGFADTQYF. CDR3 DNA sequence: TGCAGTGCTAGCCCAGCGGGGTTCGCAGATACGCAGTATTTT.

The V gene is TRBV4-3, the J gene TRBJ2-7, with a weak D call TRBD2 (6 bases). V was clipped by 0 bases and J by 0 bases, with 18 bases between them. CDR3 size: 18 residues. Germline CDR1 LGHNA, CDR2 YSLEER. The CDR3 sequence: CASSQDSSGGVGSYEQYF. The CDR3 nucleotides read TGCGCCAGCAGCCAAGATAGTTCTGGCGGGGTCGGCTCCTACGAGCAGTACTTC.

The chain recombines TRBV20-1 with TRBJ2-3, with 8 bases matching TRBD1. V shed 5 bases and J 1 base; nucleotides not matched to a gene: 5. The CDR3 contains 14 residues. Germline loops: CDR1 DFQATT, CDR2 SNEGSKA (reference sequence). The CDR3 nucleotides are TGCAGTGCTCCAGGACAGGGTGGCACAGATACGCAGTATTTT. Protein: CSAPGQGGTDTQYF.

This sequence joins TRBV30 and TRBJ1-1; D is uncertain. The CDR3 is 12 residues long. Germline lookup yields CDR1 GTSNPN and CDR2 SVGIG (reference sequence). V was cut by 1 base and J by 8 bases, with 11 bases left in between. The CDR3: CAWSARRREAFF. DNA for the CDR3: TGTGCCTGGAGTGCCCGTCGGCGGGAAGCTTTCTTT.

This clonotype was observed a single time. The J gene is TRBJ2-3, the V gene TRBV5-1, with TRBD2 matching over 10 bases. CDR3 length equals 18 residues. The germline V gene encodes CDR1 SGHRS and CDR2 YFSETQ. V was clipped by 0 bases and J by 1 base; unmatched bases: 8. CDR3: CASSLGVLAGSRTDTQYF. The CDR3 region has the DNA TGCGCCAGCAGCTTGGGAGTACTAGCGGGGTCCCGCACAGATACGCAGTATTTT.

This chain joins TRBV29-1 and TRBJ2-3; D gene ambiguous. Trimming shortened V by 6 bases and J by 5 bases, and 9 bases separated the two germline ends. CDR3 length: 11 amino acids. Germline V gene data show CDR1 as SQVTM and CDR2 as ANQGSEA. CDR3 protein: CSVVVEDTQYF. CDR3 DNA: TGCAGCGTAGTGGTAGAAGATACGCAGTATTTT.

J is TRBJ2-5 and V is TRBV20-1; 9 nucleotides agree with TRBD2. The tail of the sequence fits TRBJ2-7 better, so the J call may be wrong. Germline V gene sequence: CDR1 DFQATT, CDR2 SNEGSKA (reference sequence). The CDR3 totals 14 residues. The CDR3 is CSARVGGGASEQYF. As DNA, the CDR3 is TGCAGTGCTAGAGTAGGCGGGGGGGCCTCCGAGCAGTACTTC.

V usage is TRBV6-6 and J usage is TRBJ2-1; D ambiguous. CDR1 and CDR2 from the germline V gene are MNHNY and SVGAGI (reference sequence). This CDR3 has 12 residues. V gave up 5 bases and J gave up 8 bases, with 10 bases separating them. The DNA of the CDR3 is TGTGCCAGCAGTGACGCTATATATGAGCAGTTCTTC. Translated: CASSDAIYEQFF.

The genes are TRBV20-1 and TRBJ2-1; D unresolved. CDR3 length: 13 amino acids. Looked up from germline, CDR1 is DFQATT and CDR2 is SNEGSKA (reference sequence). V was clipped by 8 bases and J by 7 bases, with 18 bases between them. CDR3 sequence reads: CSLPGVRANEQFF. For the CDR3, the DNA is TGCAGTCTACCGGGTGTCCGTGCTAATGAGCAGTTCTTC.

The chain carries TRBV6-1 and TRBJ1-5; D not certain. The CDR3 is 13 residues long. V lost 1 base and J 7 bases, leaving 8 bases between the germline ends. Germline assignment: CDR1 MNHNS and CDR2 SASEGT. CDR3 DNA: TGTGCCAGCAGTGAAGTGGCGGAGCAGCCCCAGCATTTT. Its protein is CASSEVAEQPQHF.

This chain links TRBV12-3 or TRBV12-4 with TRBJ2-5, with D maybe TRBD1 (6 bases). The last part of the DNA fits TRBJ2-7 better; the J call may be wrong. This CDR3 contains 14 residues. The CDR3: CASSPKGGSYEQYF. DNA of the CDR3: TGTGCCAGCAGTCCTAAAGGGGGTTCCTACGAGCAGTACTTC.

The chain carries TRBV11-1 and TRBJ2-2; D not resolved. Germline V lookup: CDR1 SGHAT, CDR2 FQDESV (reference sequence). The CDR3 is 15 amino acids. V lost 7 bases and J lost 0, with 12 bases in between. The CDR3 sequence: CASTMIYSNTGELFF. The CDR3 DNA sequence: TGTGCCAGCACCATGATCTACTCGAACACCGGGGAGCTGTTTTTT.

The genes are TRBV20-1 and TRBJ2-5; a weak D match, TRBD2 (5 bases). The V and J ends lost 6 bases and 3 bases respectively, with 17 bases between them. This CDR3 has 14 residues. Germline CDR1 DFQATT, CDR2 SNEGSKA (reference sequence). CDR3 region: CSAPPPDWEETQYF. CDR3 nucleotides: TGCAGTGCCCCGCCCCCGGACTGGGAAGAGACCCAGTACTTC.

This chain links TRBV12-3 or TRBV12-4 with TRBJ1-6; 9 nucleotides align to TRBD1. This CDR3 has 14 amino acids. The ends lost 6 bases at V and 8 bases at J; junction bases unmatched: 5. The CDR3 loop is CASRWGQGDSPLHF. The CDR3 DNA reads TGTGCCAGCAGGTGGGGACAGGGAGATTCACCCCTCCACTTT.

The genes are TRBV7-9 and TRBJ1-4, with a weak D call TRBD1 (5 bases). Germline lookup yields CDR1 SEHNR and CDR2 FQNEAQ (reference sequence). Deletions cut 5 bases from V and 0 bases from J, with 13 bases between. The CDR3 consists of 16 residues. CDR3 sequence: CASSRWTTATNEKLFF. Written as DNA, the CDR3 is TGTGCCAGCAGCAGGTGGACAACAGCAACTAATGAAAAACTGTTTTTT.

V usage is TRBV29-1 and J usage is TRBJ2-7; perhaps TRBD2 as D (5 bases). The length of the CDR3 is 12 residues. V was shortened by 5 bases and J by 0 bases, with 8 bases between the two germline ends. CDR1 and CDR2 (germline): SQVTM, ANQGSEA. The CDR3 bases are TGCAGCGTTCCCCGGGACTCCTACGAGCAGTACTTC. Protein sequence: CSVPRDSYEQYF.

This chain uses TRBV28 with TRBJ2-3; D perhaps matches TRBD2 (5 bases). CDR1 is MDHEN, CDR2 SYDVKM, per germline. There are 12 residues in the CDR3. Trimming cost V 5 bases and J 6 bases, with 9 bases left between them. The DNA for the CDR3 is TGTGCCAGCAGTCATGTAGCGGATACGCAGTATTTT. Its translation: CASSHVADTQYF.

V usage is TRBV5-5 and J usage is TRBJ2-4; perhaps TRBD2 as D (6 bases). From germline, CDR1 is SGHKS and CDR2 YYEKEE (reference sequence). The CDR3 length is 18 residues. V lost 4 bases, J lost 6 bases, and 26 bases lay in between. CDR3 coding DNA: TGTGCCAGCAGCCCGGGGATAAGAGGCCGGGACGGGGGAAACATTCAGTACTTC. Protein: CASSPGIRGRDGGNIQYF.

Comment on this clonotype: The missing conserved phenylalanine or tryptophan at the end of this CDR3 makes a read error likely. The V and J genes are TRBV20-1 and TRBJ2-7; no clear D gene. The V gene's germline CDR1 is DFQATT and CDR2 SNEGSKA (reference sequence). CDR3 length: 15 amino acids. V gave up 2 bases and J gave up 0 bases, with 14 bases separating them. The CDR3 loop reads CSARIDFRSSYEQYL. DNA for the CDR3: TGCAGTGCTAGAATTGACTTCCGTTCCTCCTACGAGCAGTACTTG.

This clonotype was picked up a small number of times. The CDR3 region is CASSYPSTSGANVLTF. The DNA for the CDR3 is TGTGCCAGCAGTTATCCATCTACCTCTGGGGCCAACGTCCTGACTTTC. The chain recombines TRBV6-6 with TRBJ2-6; D is ambiguous. The CDR3 consists of 16 residues. V was cut by 3 bases and J by 0 bases, with 9 bases left in between. The V gene's germline CDR1 is MNHNY and CDR2 SVGAGI (reference sequence).

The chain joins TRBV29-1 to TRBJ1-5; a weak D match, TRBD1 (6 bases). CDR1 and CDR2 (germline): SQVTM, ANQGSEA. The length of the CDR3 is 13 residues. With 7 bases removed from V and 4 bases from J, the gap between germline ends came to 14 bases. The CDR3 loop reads CSARDNLNQPQHF. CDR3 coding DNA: TGCAGCGCCCGGGACAATTTAAATCAGCCCCAGCATTTT.

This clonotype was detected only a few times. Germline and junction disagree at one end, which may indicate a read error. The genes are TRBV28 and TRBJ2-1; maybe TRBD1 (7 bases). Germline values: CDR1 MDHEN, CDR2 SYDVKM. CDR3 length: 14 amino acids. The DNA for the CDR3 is TGCTCCTCAGGGGGACTCCCTCTTGACAATGAGCAGTTCTTC. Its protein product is CSSGGLPLDNEQFF.

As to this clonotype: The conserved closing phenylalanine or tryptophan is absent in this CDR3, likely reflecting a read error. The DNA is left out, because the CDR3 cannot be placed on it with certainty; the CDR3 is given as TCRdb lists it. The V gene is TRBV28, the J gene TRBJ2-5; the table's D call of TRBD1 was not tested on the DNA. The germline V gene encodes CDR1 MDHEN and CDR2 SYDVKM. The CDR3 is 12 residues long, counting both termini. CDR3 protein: CASSSGALGGTY.

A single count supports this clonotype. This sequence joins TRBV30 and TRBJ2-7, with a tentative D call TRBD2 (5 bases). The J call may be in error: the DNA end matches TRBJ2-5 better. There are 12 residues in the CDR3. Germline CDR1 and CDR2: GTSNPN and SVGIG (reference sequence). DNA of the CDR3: TGTGCCTGGAGTGTTAGCGCGGAGACCCAGTACTTC. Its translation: CAWSVSAETQYF.

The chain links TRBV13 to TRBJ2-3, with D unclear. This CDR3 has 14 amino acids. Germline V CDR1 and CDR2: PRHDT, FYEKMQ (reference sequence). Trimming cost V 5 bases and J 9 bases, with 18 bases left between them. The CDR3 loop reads CASSLGRSLRTQYF. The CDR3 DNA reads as TGTGCCAGCAGCCTCGGACGGAGTCTGAGGACGCAGTATTTT.

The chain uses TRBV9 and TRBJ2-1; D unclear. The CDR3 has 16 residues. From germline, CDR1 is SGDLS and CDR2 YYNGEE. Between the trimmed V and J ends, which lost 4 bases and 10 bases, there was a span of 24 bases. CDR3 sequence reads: CASSHAWGKGLGEQFF. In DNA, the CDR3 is TGTGCCAGCAGCCACGCCTGGGGTAAAGGCCTCGGAGAGCAGTTCTTC.

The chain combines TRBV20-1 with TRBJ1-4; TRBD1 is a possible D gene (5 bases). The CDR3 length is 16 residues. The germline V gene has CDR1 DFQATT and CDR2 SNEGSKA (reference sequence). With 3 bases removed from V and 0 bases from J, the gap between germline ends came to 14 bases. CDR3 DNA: TGCAGTGCTAGCGCAAAAGCAGGGACAACTAATGAAAAACTGTTTTTT. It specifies CSASAKAGTTNEKLFF.

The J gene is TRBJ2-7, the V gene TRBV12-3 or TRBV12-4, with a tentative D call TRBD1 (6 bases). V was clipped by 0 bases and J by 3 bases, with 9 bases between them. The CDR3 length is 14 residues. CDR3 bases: TGTGCCAGCAGTTTAGCGGGGACACTCTACGAGCAGTACTTC. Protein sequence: CASSLAGTLYEQYF.